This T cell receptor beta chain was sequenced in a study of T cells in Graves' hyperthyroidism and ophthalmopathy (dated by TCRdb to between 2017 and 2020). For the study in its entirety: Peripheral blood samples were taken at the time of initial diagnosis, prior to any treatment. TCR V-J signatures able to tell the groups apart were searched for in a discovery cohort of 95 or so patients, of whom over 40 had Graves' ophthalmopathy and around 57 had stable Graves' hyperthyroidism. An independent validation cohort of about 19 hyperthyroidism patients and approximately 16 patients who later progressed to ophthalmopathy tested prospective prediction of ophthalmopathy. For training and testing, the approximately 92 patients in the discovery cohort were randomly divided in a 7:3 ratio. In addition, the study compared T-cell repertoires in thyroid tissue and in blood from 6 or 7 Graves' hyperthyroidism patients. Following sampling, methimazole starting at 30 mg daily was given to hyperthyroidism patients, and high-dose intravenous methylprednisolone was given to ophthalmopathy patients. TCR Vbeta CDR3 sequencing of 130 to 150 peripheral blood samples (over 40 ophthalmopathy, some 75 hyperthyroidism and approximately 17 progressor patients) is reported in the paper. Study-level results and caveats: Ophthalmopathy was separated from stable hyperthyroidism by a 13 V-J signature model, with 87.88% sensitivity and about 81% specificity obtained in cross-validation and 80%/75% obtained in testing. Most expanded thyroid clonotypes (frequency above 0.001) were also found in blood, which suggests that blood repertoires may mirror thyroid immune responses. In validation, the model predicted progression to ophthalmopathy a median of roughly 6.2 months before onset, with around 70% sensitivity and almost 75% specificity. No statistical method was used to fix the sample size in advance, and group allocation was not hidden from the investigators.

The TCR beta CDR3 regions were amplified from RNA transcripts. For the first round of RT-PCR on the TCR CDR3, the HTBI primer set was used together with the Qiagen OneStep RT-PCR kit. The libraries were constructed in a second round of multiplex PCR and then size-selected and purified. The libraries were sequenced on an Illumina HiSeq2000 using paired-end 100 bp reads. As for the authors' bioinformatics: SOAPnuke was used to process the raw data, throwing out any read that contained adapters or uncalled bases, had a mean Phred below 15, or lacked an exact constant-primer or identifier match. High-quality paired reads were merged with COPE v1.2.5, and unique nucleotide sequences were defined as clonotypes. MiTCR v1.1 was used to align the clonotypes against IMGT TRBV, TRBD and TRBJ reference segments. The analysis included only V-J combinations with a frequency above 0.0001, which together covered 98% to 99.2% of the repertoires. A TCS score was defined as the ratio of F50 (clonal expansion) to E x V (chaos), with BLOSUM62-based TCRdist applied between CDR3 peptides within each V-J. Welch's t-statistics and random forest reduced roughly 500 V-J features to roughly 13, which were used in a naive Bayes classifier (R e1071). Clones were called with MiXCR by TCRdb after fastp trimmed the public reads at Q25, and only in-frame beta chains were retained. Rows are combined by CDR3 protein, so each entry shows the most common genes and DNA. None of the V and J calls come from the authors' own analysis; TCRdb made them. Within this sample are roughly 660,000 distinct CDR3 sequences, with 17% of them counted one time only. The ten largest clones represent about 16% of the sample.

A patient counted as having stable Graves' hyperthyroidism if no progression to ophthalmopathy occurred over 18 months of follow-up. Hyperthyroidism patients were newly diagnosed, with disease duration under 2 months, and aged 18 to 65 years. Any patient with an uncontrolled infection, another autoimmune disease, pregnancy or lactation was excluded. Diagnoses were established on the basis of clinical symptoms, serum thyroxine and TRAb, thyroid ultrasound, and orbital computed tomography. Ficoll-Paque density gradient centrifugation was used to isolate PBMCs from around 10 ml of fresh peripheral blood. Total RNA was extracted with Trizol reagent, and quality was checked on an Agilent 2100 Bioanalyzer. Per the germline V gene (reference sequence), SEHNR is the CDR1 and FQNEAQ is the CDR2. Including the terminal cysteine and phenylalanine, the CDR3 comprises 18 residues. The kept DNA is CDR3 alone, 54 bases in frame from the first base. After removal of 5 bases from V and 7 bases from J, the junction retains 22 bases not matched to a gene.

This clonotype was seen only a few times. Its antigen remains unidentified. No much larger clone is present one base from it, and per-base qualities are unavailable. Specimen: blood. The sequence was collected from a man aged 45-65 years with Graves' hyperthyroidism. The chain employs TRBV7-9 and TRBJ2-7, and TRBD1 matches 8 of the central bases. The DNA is TGTGCCAGCAGCCTGGTCGGGACAGGTTTTGCCACCATTTGGGAGCAGTACTTC. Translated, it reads CASSLVGTGFATIWEQYF.